The 32 T cell receptor beta chains presented below share a single source sample, sequenced in a study of blood T cell repertoires in COVID-19. Some clones are missing from TCRdb's copy, which holds only in-frame ones; the method was immunoSEQ multiplex PCR. Of 35,000 to 40,000 clones listed, approximately 90% were seen once; the top ten hold 7.2%. Input material: peripheral blood. The origin of the receptors is a human donor in a cohort sampled during active COVID-19.

The rearrangement uses TRBV4-3 and TRBJ2-1, with a tentative D call TRBD2 (6 bases). Germline-derived CDR1 and CDR2 are LGHNA and YSLEER. Trimming left V 4 bases short and J 8 bases short, with 21 bases between. The CDR3 covers 16 residues. The CDR3: CASSRRAEGPQYEQFF. For the CDR3, the DNA is TGCGCCAGCAGCCGCCGGGCGGAGGGTCCGCAATATGAGCAGTTCTTC.

This clone is a singleton in its sample. The chain joins TRBV6-4 to TRBJ2-3, with 9 bases aligning to TRBD2. CDR1 MRHNA and CDR2 SNTAGT come from the germline V gene. This CDR3 region has 15 residues. Losses at the gene ends were 4 bases for V and 2 bases for J; bases not matched to a gene: 4. The CDR3, as DNA: TGTGCCAGCAGTGCAGGACTAGCGTTCACAGATACGCAGTATTTT. Translation gives CASSAGLAFTDTQYF.

The genes are TRBV6-2 or TRBV6-3 and TRBJ2-1, with D maybe TRBD2 (6 bases). The CDR3 extends over 15 amino acids. Between the trimmed V and J ends, which lost 5 bases and 6 bases, there was a span of 17 bases. Germline CDR1 and CDR2: MNHEY and SVGEGT. CDR3 nucleotide sequence: TGTGCCAGCAGTAGGGCGGGGAGAGTGGGCAATGAGCAGTTCTTC. It yields the protein CASSRAGRVGNEQFF.

This chain connects TRBV10-3 to TRBJ2-2; D may be TRBD1 (6 bases). The CDR3 runs 13 residues. Germline V gives CDR1 ENHRY, CDR2 SYGVKD. The ends were cut back, 5 bases at V and 6 bases at J, with 10 bases in the middle. This CDR3 is CAISTGISGELFF. CDR3 DNA sequence: TGTGCCATCAGTACAGGGATCTCCGGGGAGCTGTTTTTT.

The V call is TRBV5-1, the J call TRBJ1-2, with D unresolved. V lost 0 bases and J lost 1, with 7 bases in between. Per germline, CDR1 SGHRS and CDR2 YFSETQ. The CDR3 length is 14 residues. The CDR3 is CASSLGPFNYGYTF. The CDR3, as DNA: TGCGCCAGCAGCTTGGGTCCATTTAACTATGGCTACACCTTC. The whole variable domain, filled in from reference TRBV5-1 and TRBJ1-2, reads KAGVTQTPRYLIKTRGQQVTLSCSPISGHRSVSWYQQTPGQGLQFLFEYFSETQRNKGNFPGRFSGRQFSNSRSEMNVSTLELGDSALYLCASSLGPFNYGYTFGSGTRLTVV.

The chain joins TRBV24-1 to TRBJ1-5; no clear D. CDR1 KGHDR and CDR2 SFDVKD come from the germline V gene. The V end lost 9 bases, the J end lost 0 bases, and 14 bases lay between the germline ends. The CDR3 runs 15 residues. The CDR3 here is CATLKTGYSNQPQHF. The CDR3 DNA follows: TGTGCCACCCTTAAGACGGGATATAGCAATCAGCCCCAGCATTTT.

The gene calls are TRBV7-3 and TRBJ2-1; tentatively, D is TRBD2 (6 bases). The CDR3 is made up of 14 amino acids. Germline V CDR1 and CDR2: SGHTA, FQGTGA. The V gene lost 4 bases and the J gene lost 4 bases, with 11 bases spanning the gap. Written as DNA, the CDR3 is TGTGCCAGCAGCTCGCCGGCGGGGTACAATGAGCAGTTCTTC. Encoded protein: CASSSPAGYNEQFF.

The rearrangement uses TRBV23-1 and TRBJ1-5, with unresolved D. TRBV23-1 is an ORF, with its function uncertain. V shed 3 bases and J shed 4 bases, with 10 bases lying between them. CDR3 size: 14 residues. CDR3 sequence reads: CASSHVSLNQPQHF. CDR3 DNA sequence: TGCGCCAGCAGTCATGTATCGCTAAATCAGCCCCAGCATTTT.

The chain carries TRBV7-2 and TRBJ1-6, with TRBD1 identical over 9 bases. The CDR3 consists of 17 residues. V lost 4 bases, J lost 2 bases, and 6 bases stayed unmatched. In germline, CDR1 is SGHTA, CDR2 FQGNSA. CDR3 bases: TGTGCCAGCAGCTCGGACAGGGGACGCCCCTATAATTCACCCCTCCACTTT. Its protein product is CASSSDRGRPYNSPLHF.

This sequence joins TRBV3-1 (or the pseudogene TRBV3-2) and TRBJ2-1; possibly TRBD2 for D (5 bases). This CDR3 is 14 amino acids long. V lost 3 bases to trimming and J lost 7 bases, with 13 bases between them. CDR1 is LGHDT and CDR2 is YNNKEL in the germline V gene (reference sequence). CDR3 DNA sequence: TGTGCCAGCAGCCACCTCACTGGCGGGAATGAGCAGTTCTTC. This translates into CASSHLTGGNEQFF.

The J gene is TRBJ2-7, the V gene TRBV5-4; 9 bases agree with TRBD1. The CDR3 contains 15 residues. Germline V gene lookup returns CDR1 SGHNT and CDR2 YYREEE (reference sequence). V gave up 3 bases and J gave up 2 bases; unmatched junction bases: 6. The CDR3 DNA follows: TGTGCCAGCAGCTCTCCGGGACAGGGAGCCTACGAGCAGTACTTC. It encodes CASSSPGQGAYEQYF.

This clone was counted once. The CDR3 region is CASSRTRQGDNIQYF. The CDR3 coding sequence is TGCGCCAGCAGCCGTACCAGACAGGGGGATAACATTCAGTACTTC. This chain links TRBV4-3 with TRBJ2-4, with TRBD1 matching over 9 bases. The CDR3 is 15 amino acids. Germline V gene data show CDR1 as LGHNA and CDR2 as YSLEER. Trimming took 4 bases from V and 7 from J; bases not matched to a gene: 8.

This sequence joins TRBV5-1 and TRBJ2-1; 8 bases are shared with TRBD1. Germline V CDR1 and CDR2: SGHRS, YFSETQ. Trimming took 4 bases from V and 3 from J; bases not matched to a gene: 3. CDR3 length: 14 residues. Here the CDR3 reads CASSGDRYYNEQFF. DNA for the CDR3: TGCGCCAGCAGCGGGGACAGGTACTACAATGAGCAGTTCTTC.

The chain uses TRBV5-1 and TRBJ1-1; possibly TRBD1 for D (5 bases). V lost 4 bases and J lost 1, with 11 bases in between. CDR1 and CDR2 from the germline V gene are SGHRS and YFSETQ. The CDR3 is 14 residues long. CDR3 protein: CASSHDSRNTEAFF. The DNA for the CDR3 is TGCGCCAGCAGCCACGACAGCCGGAACACTGAAGCTTTCTTT.

This chain joins TRBV6-2 or TRBV6-3 and TRBJ2-7, with 7 bases lining up with TRBD1. The V gene end was trimmed by 0 bases and the J gene end by 3 bases; junction bases not matched to a gene: 2. The CDR3 has 14 residues. From germline, CDR1 is MNHEY and CDR2 SVGEGT. The chain's CDR3 is CASSYSRGHYEQYF. In DNA, the CDR3 is TGTGCCAGCAGTTACTCTAGGGGGCACTACGAGCAGTACTTC.

V is TRBV28 and J is TRBJ1-5; 11 bases map to TRBD1. The CDR3 consists of 15 residues. Germline-derived CDR1 and CDR2 are MDHEN and SYDVKM. Unmatched junction bases numbered 7, after V lost 6 bases and J lost 6 bases. In nucleotides, the CDR3 is TGTGCCAGCAGCTCGGACAGGGGGCGGGGTCAGCCCCAGCATTTT. Protein product: CASSSDRGRGQPQHF.

This chain connects TRBV19 to TRBJ1-4, with D perhaps matching TRBD1 (5 bases). Looked up from germline, CDR1 is LNHDA and CDR2 is SQIVND (reference sequence). There are 17 residues in the CDR3. V was clipped by 5 bases and J by 3 bases, with 19 bases between them. The CDR3 DNA reads as TGTGCCAGTAGTGAACTCGCCCGACAGTCGGCTAATGAAAAACTGTTTTTT. Translating gives CASSELARQSANEKLFF.

The CDR3 is CASSAGTSGWESYNEQFF. For the CDR3, the DNA is TGTGCCAGCAGCGCCGGGACTAGCGGGTGGGAGTCCTACAATGAGCAGTTCTTC. The rearrangement uses TRBV9 and TRBJ2-1; 12 bases align to TRBD2. Germline V gene sequence: CDR1 SGDLS, CDR2 YYNGEE. This CDR3 has 18 amino acids. J was trimmed by 1 base and V by 3 bases; bases with no gene match: 8.

The table lists this clone with a count of one. The DNA is left out, because the CDR3 cannot be placed on it with certainty; the CDR3 is given as TCRdb lists it. The chain couples TRBV7-8 to TRBJ2-7; the table names TRBD2, a call not compared with the DNA. The germline gives CDR1 SGHVS, CDR2 FQNEAQ. The CDR3 region is 13 residues in length, termini included. The CDR3 spells CASSLVASGSLCF.

The chain uses TRBV5-4 and TRBJ2-5; D is possibly TRBD1 (6 bases). Germline V gene lookup returns CDR1 SGHNT and CDR2 YYREEE (reference sequence). This CDR3 region has 13 residues. The V end was cut by 4 bases, the J end by 5 bases, with 12 bases between. Written as DNA, the CDR3 is TGTGCCAGCAGCCCTGGACAGATCGAGACCCAGTACTTC. Translation: CASSPGQIETQYF.

This chain connects TRBV27 to TRBJ1-1; TRBD1 might be the D (6 bases). CDR3 length equals 12 residues. Trimming stripped 3 bases from V and 7 bases from J, with 9 bases between. The germline gives CDR1 MNHEY, CDR2 SMNVEV (reference sequence). The CDR3 spells CASSFLDSEAFF. The CDR3 coding sequence is TGTGCCAGCAGTTTTCTGGACAGTGAAGCTTTCTTT.

The chain couples TRBV2 to TRBJ2-2; maybe TRBD2 (5 bases). The V gene's germline CDR1 is SNHLY and CDR2 FYNNEI. Trimming cost V 10 bases and J 4 bases, with 19 bases left between them. The CDR3 spans 15 residues. CDR3 coding DNA: TGTGCCACCAAGTTCATCGAGCGGCCCACCGGGGAGCTGTTTTTT. This sequence encodes CATKFIERPTGELFF.

This chain joins TRBV7-3 and TRBJ1-2, with 8 bases that match TRBD1. The CDR3 extends over 14 amino acids. V trimming: 5 bases; J trimming: 5 bases; junction bases outside the gene matches: 7. Germline assignment: CDR1 SGHTA and CDR2 FQGTGA. CDR3 residues: CASSPGQGAYGYTF. Written as DNA, the CDR3 is TGTGCCAGCAGCCCAGGGCAGGGGGCTTATGGCTACACCTTC.

This rearrangement joins TRBV4-2 to TRBJ1-6; 7 nucleotides line up with TRBD1. The germline gives CDR1 LGHNA, CDR2 YNFKEQ. This CDR3 comprises 19 residues. V was pared by 1 base and J by 7 bases, with 16 bases of the junction left unmatched. The CDR3 region is CASSQVINPQGGRNSPLHF. CDR3 nucleotide sequence: TGTGCCAGCAGCCAAGTAATTAATCCTCAGGGGGGTCGCAATTCACCCCTCCACTTT.

The chain combines TRBV5-1 with TRBJ2-7; the D gene is possibly TRBD2 (6 bases). The germline V and J ends were trimmed by 4 bases and 1 base, with 18 bases remaining between them. This CDR3 spans 16 amino acids. In germline, CDR1 is SGHRS, CDR2 YFSETQ. The DNA for the CDR3 is TGCGCCAGCAGCACCGGAGGGGAATTAGGATCCTACGAGCAGTACTTC. Its protein product is CASSTGGELGSYEQYF.

The genes are TRBV7-2 and TRBJ2-1; D is unclear. V lost 2 bases, J lost 4 bases, and 12 bases lay in between. The V gene's germline CDR1 is SGHTA and CDR2 FQGNSA. The CDR3 is 15 amino acids. The CDR3 DNA sequence: TGTGCCAGCAGCTTAAGAAGCGAGAGATACAATGAGCAGTTCTTC. Protein: CASSLRSERYNEQFF.

This chain links TRBV19 with TRBJ2-7; 12 bases line up with TRBD1. The germline V gene has CDR1 LNHDA and CDR2 SQIVND (reference sequence). This CDR3 region has 15 residues. Losses at the gene ends were 3 bases for V and 6 bases for J; bases not matched to a gene: 6. Written as DNA, the CDR3 is TGTGCCAGTAGTATGTGGGACAGGGGGCTCGGCGAGCAGTACTTC. It encodes CASSMWDRGLGEQYF. The full variable domain, its missing parts supplied by reference TRBV19 and TRBJ2-7, is DGGITQSPKYLFRKEGQNVTLSCEQNLNHDAMYWYRQDPGQGLRLIYYSQIVNDFQKGDIAEGYSVSREKKESFPLTVTSAQKNPTAFYLCASSMWDRGLGEQYFGPGTRLTVT.

This chain uses TRBV7-2 with TRBJ2-7; 11 positions agree with TRBD2. Germline CDR1 is SGHTA and CDR2 is FQGNSA. The CDR3 spans 14 residues. The V gene end was trimmed by 4 bases and the J gene end by 4 bases; junction bases not matched to a gene: 3. CDR3 loop: CASSYLAGGYEQYF. The CDR3 DNA reads TGTGCCAGCAGCTACCTAGCGGGAGGTTACGAGCAGTACTTC.

The chain has TRBV9 and TRBJ2-1; weak D call: TRBD2 (6 bases). Germline CDR1 is SGDLS and CDR2 is YYNGEE. CDR3 size: 15 residues. The germline V and J ends were trimmed by 4 bases and 0 bases, with 11 bases remaining between them. In nucleotides, the CDR3 is TGTGCCAGCAGCCCGGGGGTGGGCTCCTACAATGAGCAGTTCTTC. Residues: CASSPGVGSYNEQFF. Combining the CDR3 with reference TRBV9 and TRBJ2-1 gives the whole variable domain DSGVTQTPKHLITATGQRVTLRCSPRSGDLSVYWYQQSLDQGLQFLIQYYNGEERAKGNILERFSAQQFPDLHSELNLSSLELGDSALYFCASSPGVGSYNEQFFGPGTRLTVL.

This chain links TRBV11-2 with TRBJ2-5, with no clear D. The germline V and J ends were trimmed by 0 bases and 7 bases, with 12 bases remaining between them. The CDR3 loop spans 14 amino acids. The germline CDR1 and CDR2 sequences are SGHAT and FQNNGV. The CDR3 loop is CASSLESYPLTQYF. The CDR3 nucleotides are TGTGCCAGCAGCTTAGAATCCTATCCGTTGACCCAGTACTTC.

The chain uses TRBV6-6 and TRBJ2-2; no clear D gene. The V end was cut by 5 bases, the J end by 1 base, with 8 bases between. This CDR3 has 14 amino acids. Germline V gives CDR1 MNHNY, CDR2 SVGAGI (reference sequence). CDR3 DNA: TGTGCCAGCAGTCCCTCCGGGAACACCGGGGAGCTGTTTTTT. It yields the protein CASSPSGNTGELFF.

The J gene is TRBJ2-5, the V gene TRBV30; TRBD2 is a possible D gene (6 bases). CDR3 length: 15 residues. Germline CDR1 and CDR2: GTSNPN and SVGIG (reference sequence). Trimming pared 0 bases from V and 5 bases from J, leaving 16 bases between. Here the CDR3 reads CAWSVGWGGSETQYF. As DNA, the CDR3 is TGTGCCTGGAGTGTGGGATGGGGAGGATCCGAGACCCAGTACTTC.